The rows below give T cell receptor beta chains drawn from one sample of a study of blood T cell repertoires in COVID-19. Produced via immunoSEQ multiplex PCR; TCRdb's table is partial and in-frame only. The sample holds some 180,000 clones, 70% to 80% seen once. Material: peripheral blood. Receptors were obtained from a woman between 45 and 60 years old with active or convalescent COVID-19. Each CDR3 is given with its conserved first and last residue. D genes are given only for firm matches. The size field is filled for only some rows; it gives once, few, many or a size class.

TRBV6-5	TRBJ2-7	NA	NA	CASSYGRAHEQYF	TGTGCCAGCAGTTACGGGCGGGCACACGAGCAGTACTTC
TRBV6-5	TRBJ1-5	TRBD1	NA	CASSLTGGMKQPQHF	TGTGCCAGCAGCCTTACAGGGGGCATGAAACAGCCCCAGCATTTT
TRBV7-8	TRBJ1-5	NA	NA	CASSLWGGNQPQHF	TGTGCCAGCAGCTTATGGGGGGGCAATCAGCCCCAGCATTTT
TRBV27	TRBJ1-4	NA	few	CASRSQGRVEKLFF	TGTGCCAGCAGGTCCCAGGGGAGGGTTGAAAAACTGTTTTTT
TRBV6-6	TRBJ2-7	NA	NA	CASSYGGGSYEQYF	TGTGCCAGCAGTTACGGCGGAGGGAGCTACGAGCAGTACTTC
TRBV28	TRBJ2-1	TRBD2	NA	CASSFQYGFAGEDNEQFF	TGTGCCAGCAGTTTTCAGTACGGATTTGCGGGAGAGGACAATGAGCAGTTCTTC
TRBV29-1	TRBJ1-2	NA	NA	CSVERANYGYTF	TGCAGCGTTGAAAGAGCTAACTATGGCTACACCTTC
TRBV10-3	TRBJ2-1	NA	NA	CAIGGSNEQFF	TGTGCCATCGGCGGATCGAATGAGCAGTTCTTC
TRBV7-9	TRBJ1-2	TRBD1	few	CASSSNVDRAKYGYTF	TGTGCCAGCAGCTCTAATGTGGACAGGGCTAAGTATGGCTACACCTTC
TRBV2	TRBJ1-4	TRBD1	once	CASYTGETNEKLFF	TGTGCCAGTTATACAGGGGAGACTAATGAAAAACTGTTTTTT
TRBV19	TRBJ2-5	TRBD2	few	CASKGAGGETQYF	TGTGCCAGTAAAGGGGCGGGAGGTGAGACCCAGTACTTC
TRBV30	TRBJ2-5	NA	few	CAWSHPQETQYF	TGTGCCTGGAGTCATCCCCAAGAGACCCAGTACTTC
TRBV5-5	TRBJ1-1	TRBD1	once	CASRAGGTEAFF	TGTGCCAGCAGGGCAGGGGGGACTGAAGCTTTCTTT
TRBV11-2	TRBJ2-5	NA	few	CASSLEPGVGGVTQYF	TGTGCCAGCAGCTTAGAACCAGGGGTTGGGGGGGTGACCCAGTACTTC
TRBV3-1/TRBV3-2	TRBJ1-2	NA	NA	CASSQEQANYGYTF	TGTGCCAGCAGCCAAGAACAGGCTAACTATGGCTACACCTTC
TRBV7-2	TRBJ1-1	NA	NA	CASSAQQQVNTEAFF	TGTGCCAGCAGCGCACAACAACAGGTGAACACTGAAGCTTTCTTT
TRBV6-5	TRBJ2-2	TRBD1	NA	CASSYEGANYGELFF	TGTGCCAGCAGTTACGAGGGGGCGAATTACGGGGAGCTGTTTTTT
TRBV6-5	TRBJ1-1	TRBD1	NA	CASSYLGTGNTEAFF	TGTGCCAGCAGTTATTTGGGGACAGGGAACACTGAAGCTTTCTTT
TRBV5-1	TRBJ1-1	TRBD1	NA	CASRPTGGGTEAFF	TGCGCCAGCAGGCCCACAGGGGGAGGCACTGAAGCTTTCTTT
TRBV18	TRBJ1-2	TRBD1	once	CASSYNRDSYGYTF	TGTGCCAGCTCATACAACCGGGACAGCTATGGCTACACCTTC
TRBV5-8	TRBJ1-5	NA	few	CASSPLRGGDQPQHF	TGTGCCAGCAGCCCGCTTAGAGGGGGTGATCAGCCCCAGCATTTT
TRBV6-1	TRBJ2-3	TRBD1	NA	CASTRQGNTDTQYF	TGTGCCAGCACCAGACAGGGTAACACAGATACGCAGTATTTT
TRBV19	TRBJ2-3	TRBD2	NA	CASMGLGRATQYF	TGTGCCAGTATGGGACTAGGGCGGGCTACGCAGTATTTT
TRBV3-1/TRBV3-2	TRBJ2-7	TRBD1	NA	CASSQDSQLQGGEQYF	TGTGCCAGCAGCCAAGATTCCCAACTACAGGGGGGTGAGCAGTACTTC
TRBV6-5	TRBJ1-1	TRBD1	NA	CASSRQGDTEAFF	TGTGCCAGCAGCAGACAGGGAGACACTGAAGCTTTCTTT
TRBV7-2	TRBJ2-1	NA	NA	CASSFRGYEQFF	TGTGCCAGCAGCTTTAGGGGCTATGAGCAGTTCTTC
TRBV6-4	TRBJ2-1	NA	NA	CASSAGITNEQFF	TGTGCCAGCAGTGCCGGGATCACGAATGAGCAGTTCTTC
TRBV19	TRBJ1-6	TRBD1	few	CASREDRGNNSPLHF	TGTGCCAGTAGGGAGGACAGGGGGAATAATTCACCCCTCCACTTT
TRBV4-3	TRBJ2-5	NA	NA	CASSKQGRETQYF	TGCGCCAGCAGCAAACAGGGCAGGGAGACCCAGTACTTC
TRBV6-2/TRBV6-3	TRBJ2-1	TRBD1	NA	CASSLLGQGGSNEQFF	TGTGCCAGCAGCCTATTGGGACAGGGGGGGTCCAATGAGCAGTTCTTC
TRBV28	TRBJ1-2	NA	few	CASYKINYGYTF	TGTGCCAGCTATAAAATTAACTATGGCTACACCTTC
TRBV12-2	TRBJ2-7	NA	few	CASRLASERLRTIYEQYF	TGTGCAAGTCGCTTAGCGTCGGAAAGGCTCAGGACAATCTACGAGCAGTACTTC
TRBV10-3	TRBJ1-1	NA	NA	CAISESPGAEAFF	TGTGCCATCAGTGAATCTCCAGGCGCTGAAGCTTTCTTT
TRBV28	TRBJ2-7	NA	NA	CASTRLGGARYEQYF	TGTGCCAGCACCCGTCTCGGTGGGGCGCGGTACGAGCAGTACTTC
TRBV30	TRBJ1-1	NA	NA	CASQRGGTEAFF	TGTGCCTCCCAAAGGGGTGGCACTGAAGCTTTCTTT
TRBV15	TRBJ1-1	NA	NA	CATSRDRNTEAFF	TGTGCCACCAGCAGAGATCGGAACACTGAAGCTTTCTTT
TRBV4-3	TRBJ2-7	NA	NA	CASSQDQGRTYEQYF	TGCGCCAGCAGCCAAGATCAGGGTCGGACCTACGAGCAGTACTTC
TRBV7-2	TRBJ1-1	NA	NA	CASSLEGRVNTEAFF	TGTGCCAGCAGCTTAGAAGGCAGGGTGAACACTGAAGCTTTCTTT
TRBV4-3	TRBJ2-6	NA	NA	CASSQDVSSGANVLTF	TGCGCCAGCAGCCAAGATGTGAGCTCTGGGGCCAACGTCCTGACTTTC
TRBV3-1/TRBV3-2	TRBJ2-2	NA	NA	CASSQFLNTGELFF	TGTGCCAGCAGCCAATTCTTGAACACCGGGGAGCTGTTTTTT
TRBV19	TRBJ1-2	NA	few	CASSIVFGLYGYTF	TGTGCCAGTAGTATAGTCTTCGGACTCTATGGCTACACCTTC
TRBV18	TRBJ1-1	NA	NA	CASSPPVSTEAFF	TGTGCCAGCTCACCCCCGGTAAGCACTGAAGCTTTCTTT
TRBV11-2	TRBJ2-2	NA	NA	CASSLATGYTGELFF	TGTGCCAGCAGCTTAGCCACAGGGTACACCGGGGAGCTGTTTTTT
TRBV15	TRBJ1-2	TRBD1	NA	CATRTGGFAYGYTF	TGTGCCACCCGGACAGGGGGCTTTGCCTATGGCTACACCTTC
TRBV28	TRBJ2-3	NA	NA	CASSLRGPRSTDTQYF	TGTGCCAGCAGTTTGCGGGGGCCCAGGTCCACAGATACGCAGTATTTT
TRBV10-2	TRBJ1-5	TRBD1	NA	CASSVTGTGGPPQHF	TGCGCCAGCAGTGTGACCGGGACAGGGGGGCCCCCCCAGCATTTT
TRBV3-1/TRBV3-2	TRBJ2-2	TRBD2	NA	CASSLLTSGGEAPGELFF	TGTGCCAGCAGCCTACTGACTAGCGGGGGGGAGGCCCCCGGGGAGCTGTTTTTT
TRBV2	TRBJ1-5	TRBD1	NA	CASTGTGGRQPQHF	TGTGCCAGCACCGGGACAGGGGGCCGTCAGCCCCAGCATTTT
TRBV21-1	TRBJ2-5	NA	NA	CASSKGEDITETQYF	TGTGCCAGCAGCAAAGGGGAGGACATTACCGAGACCCAGTACTTC
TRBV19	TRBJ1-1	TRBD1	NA	CASKSAGQGRTEAFF	TGTGCCAGTAAGTCAGCGGGACAGGGGAGAACTGAAGCTTTCTTT